These 10 T cell receptor beta chains originate from one sample sequenced in a study of blood T cell repertoires in COVID-19. TCRdb's table, derived via immunoSEQ multiplex PCR, lists solely in-frame clones and lacks some. The sample comprises about 110,000 clones, 71% of which are singletons, and approximately 0.9% rests with the top ten. The sequencing input was peripheral blood. The receptors originated from a human donor with acute or convalescent COVID-19. The donor label of this sample is uncertain.

This sequence joins TRBV5-1 and TRBJ2-5; D uncertain. The CDR3 has 11 amino acids. The V gene's germline CDR1 is SGHRS and CDR2 YFSETQ. The V gene lost 4 bases and the J gene lost 5 bases, with 6 bases spanning the gap. The CDR3 region has the DNA TGCGCCAGCAGCAATCTGGAGACCCAGTACTTC. Amino acid sequence: CASSNLETQYF.

The chain recombines TRBV3-1 (or the pseudogene TRBV3-2) with TRBJ1-2; perhaps TRBD1 as D (6 bases). Germline values: CDR1 LGHDT, CDR2 YNNKEL (reference sequence). Trimming removed 4 bases at V and 5 bases at J, with 14 bases between. This CDR3 has 14 amino acids. The CDR3: CASSRESGQYGYTF. The CDR3 DNA sequence: TGTGCCAGCAGCCGAGAGTCTGGACAGTATGGCTACACCTTC.

The V call is TRBV6-5, the J call TRBJ2-1, with 9 bases aligning to TRBD1. Germline loops: CDR1 MNHEY, CDR2 SVGAGI. The junction had 5 bases not matched to a gene; V was cut back by 5 bases and J by 3 bases. This CDR3 is built from 15 residues. The chain's CDR3 is CASSNTGGGYNEQFF. Here the CDR3 DNA reads TGTGCCAGCAGTAATACAGGGGGCGGCTACAATGAGCAGTTCTTC.

The rearrangement uses TRBV6-5 and TRBJ1-1; 7 bases fit TRBD1. The V gene end was trimmed by 6 bases and the J gene end by 4 bases; junction bases not matched to a gene: 8. Germline V gene lookup returns CDR1 MNHEY and CDR2 SVGAGI. This CDR3 contains 14 residues. This CDR3 reads CASSQTGSSTEAFF. CDR3 DNA: TGTGCCAGCAGCCAGACAGGGTCGTCCACTGAAGCTTTCTTT.

Note on this clone: One end of the junction does not line up with germline, which may come from a read error. CDR3 amino acids: CASSVRDRHNLPLHF. The CDR3 DNA sequence: TGTGCCAGCAGCGTAAGGGACAGACATAATTTACCCCTCCACTTT. This chain connects TRBV9 to TRBJ1-6, with 7 bases that match TRBD1. The CDR3 totals 15 residues. Germline V gene sequence: CDR1 SGDLS, CDR2 YYNGEE. The full variable domain, rest sourced from reference TRBV9 and TRBJ1-6, is DSGVTQTPKHLITATGQRVTLRCSPRSGDLSVYWYQQSLDQGLQFLIQYYNGEERAKGNILERFSAQQFPDLHSELNLSSLELGDSALYFCASSVRDRHNLPLHFGNGTRLTVT.

The chain recombines TRBV29-1 with TRBJ1-1, with 8 bases aligning to TRBD1. The V gene's germline CDR1 is SQVTM and CDR2 ANQGSEA. This CDR3 comprises 12 residues. The junction had 3 bases not matched to a gene; V was cut back by 6 bases and J by 3 bases. The chain's CDR3 is CSVGTGHTEAFF. For the CDR3, the DNA is TGCAGCGTCGGGACAGGCCACACTGAAGCTTTCTTT.

This clone occurred once. The chain couples TRBV19 to TRBJ1-2; D remains unclear. The CDR3 has 15 amino acids. The germline V gene encodes CDR1 LNHDA and CDR2 SQIVND (reference sequence). Trimming stripped 5 bases from V and 3 bases from J, with 16 bases between. The CDR3 DNA follows: TGTGCCAGTAGTGCAAGCGCTGGAGGAGACTATGGCTACACCTTC. Translating it yields CASSASAGGDYGYTF.

The table lists this clone with a few counts. The chain employs TRBV7-2 and TRBJ1-2; the D gene is possibly TRBD1 (6 bases). Between the trimmed V and J ends, which lost 5 bases and 7 bases, there was a span of 14 bases. Germline V CDR1 and CDR2: SGHTA, FQGNSA. The CDR3 is 13 residues long. In DNA, the CDR3 is TGTGCCAGCAGCGCCGGGACAAGCCTTGGCTACACCTTC. It translates to CASSAGTSLGYTF.

This clone appeared once. CDR3 sequence: CASSGVANTEAFF. In DNA, the CDR3 is TGCGCCAGCTCAGGGGTGGCGAACACTGAAGCTTTCTTT. The chain has TRBV10-2 and TRBJ1-1, with a weak D call TRBD1 (6 bases). CDR1 is WSHSY, CDR2 SAAADI, per germline. V shed 8 bases and J shed 1 base, with 11 bases lying between them. The CDR3 spans 13 residues.

This sequence joins TRBV18 and TRBJ1-4; unclear D gene. The CDR3 has 14 amino acids. Germline-derived CDR1 and CDR2 are KGHSH and LQKENI. V was pared by 8 bases and J by 4 bases, with 14 bases between. In DNA form, the CDR3 reads TGTGCCAGCACCCAGGCCGCCTATAATGAAAAACTGTTTTTT. This gives the protein CASTQAAYNEKLFF.